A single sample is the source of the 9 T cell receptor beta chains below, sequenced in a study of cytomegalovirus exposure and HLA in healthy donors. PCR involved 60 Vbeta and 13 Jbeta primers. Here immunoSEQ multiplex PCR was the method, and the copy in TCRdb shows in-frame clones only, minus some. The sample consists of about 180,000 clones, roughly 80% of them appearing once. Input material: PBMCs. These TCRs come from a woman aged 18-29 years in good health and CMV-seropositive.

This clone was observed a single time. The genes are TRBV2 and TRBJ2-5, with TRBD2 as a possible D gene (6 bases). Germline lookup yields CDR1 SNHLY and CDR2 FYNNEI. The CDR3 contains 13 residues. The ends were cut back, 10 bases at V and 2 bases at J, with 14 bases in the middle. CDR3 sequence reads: CATNRDLQETQYF. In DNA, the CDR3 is TGTGCCACGAATCGGGACTTACAAGAGACCCAGTACTTC.

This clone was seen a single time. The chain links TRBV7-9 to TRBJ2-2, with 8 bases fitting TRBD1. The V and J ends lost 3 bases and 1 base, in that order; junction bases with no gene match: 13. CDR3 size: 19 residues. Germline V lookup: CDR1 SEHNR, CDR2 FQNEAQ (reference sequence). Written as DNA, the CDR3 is TGTGCCAGCAGCTTTTGGTCTTTTAGGACAGGGCAGAACACCGGGGAGCTGTTTTTT. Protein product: CASSFWSFRTGQNTGELFF. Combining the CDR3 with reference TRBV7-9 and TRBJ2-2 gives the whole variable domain DTGVSQNPRHKITKRGQNVTFRCDPISEHNRLYWYRQTLGQGPEFLTYFQNEAQLEKSRLLSDRFSAERPKGSFSTLEIQRTEQGDSAMYLCASSFWSFRTGQNTGELFFGEGSRLTVL.

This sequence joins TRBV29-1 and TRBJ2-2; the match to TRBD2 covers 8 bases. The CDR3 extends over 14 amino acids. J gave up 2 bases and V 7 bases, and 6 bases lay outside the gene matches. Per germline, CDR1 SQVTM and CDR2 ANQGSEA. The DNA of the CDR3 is TGCAGCGCCCTTAGCGGGGTTAACACCGGGGAGCTGTTTTTT. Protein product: CSALSGVNTGELFF.

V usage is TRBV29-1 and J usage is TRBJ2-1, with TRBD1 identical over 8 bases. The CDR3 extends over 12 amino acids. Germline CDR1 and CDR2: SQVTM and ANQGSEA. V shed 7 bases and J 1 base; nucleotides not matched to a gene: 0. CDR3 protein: CSGQGSYNEQFF. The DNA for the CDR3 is TGCAGCGGACAGGGGTCCTACAATGAGCAGTTCTTC.

This chain's CDR3 is CASGGITPGNTIYF. The CDR3 DNA reads TGTGCCAGTGGGGGGATTACCCCCGGAAACACCATATATTTT. This chain joins TRBV19 and TRBJ1-3; D may be TRBD1 (5 bases). V was pared by 8 bases and J by 4 bases, with 15 bases between. Germline assignment: CDR1 LNHDA and CDR2 SQIVND (reference sequence). CDR3 length equals 14 residues.

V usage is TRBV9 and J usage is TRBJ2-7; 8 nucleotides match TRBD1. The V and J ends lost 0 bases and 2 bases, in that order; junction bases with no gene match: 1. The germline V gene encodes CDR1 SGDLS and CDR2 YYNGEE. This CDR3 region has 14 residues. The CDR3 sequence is CASSVADRAYEQYF. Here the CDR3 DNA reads TGTGCCAGCAGCGTAGCGGACAGGGCCTACGAGCAGTACTTC.

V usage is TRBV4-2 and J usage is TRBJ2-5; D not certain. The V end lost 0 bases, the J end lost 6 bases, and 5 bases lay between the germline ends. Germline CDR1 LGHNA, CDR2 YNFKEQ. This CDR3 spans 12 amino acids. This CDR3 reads CASSQEGKTQYF. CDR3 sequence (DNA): TGTGCCAGCAGCCAAGAGGGCAAGACCCAGTACTTC.

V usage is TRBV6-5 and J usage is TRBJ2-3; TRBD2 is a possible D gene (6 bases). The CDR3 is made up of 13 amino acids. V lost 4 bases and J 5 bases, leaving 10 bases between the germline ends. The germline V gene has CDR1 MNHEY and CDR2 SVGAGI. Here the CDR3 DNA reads TGTGCCAGCAGTTCCGGACTACTAGATACGCAGTATTTT. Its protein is CASSSGLLDTQYF.

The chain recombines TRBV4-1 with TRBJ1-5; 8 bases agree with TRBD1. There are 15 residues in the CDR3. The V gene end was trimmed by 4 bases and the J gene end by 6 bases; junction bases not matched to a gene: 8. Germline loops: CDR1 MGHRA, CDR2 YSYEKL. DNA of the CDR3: TGCGCCAGCAGCCGCTATCAGGGGGCCGGTCAGCCCCAGCATTTT. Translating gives CASSRYQGAGQPQHF.